Listed below are T cell receptor beta chains from one sample, sequenced in a study of blood T cell repertoires in COVID-19. Clones were read by immunoSEQ multiplex PCR, and TCRdb kept only the in-frame ones, dropping some. The repertoire holds about 220,000 clones, with around 83% as singletons. The material sequenced was PBMCs or T cells enriched from blood (not recorded which). The receptors shown here come from a woman in her forties with acute COVID-19. Each CDR3 is given with its conserved first and last residue. D genes are given only for firm matches. Clone size is not always given. Where it is, it says once, few, many or a class for expanded clones.

d_call: -; v_call: TRBV28; j_call: TRBJ1-6; clone_size: -; cdr3_aa: CASSPPHSPKFTPLHF; cdr3_nt: TGTGCCAGCAGTCCCCCCCACTCTCCTAAGTTTACACCCCTCCACTTT
d_call: -; v_call: TRBV15; j_call: TRBJ1-5; clone_size: -; cdr3_aa: CATSRDNDMGGVYSNQPQHF; cdr3_nt: TGTGCCACCAGCAGAGATAATGATATGGGGGGGGTTTATAGCAATCAGCCCCAGCATTTT
d_call: -; v_call: TRBV11-2; j_call: TRBJ2-7; clone_size: -; cdr3_aa: CASSSPPFSYEQYF; cdr3_nt: TGTGCCAGCAGCTCCCCCCCCTTCTCCTACGAGCAGTACTTC
d_call: TRBD1; v_call: TRBV19; j_call: TRBJ1-2; clone_size: few; cdr3_aa: CASSMDTRGLSNYGYTF; cdr3_nt: TGTGCCAGTAGTATGGATACCAGGGGGCTTTCTAACTATGGCTACACCTTC
d_call: TRBD1; v_call: TRBV5-4; j_call: TRBJ1-2; clone_size: once; cdr3_aa: CASSSDRVGYTF; cdr3_nt: TGTGCCAGCAGCTCCGACAGGGTTGGCTACACCTTC
d_call: -; v_call: TRBV5-6; j_call: TRBJ1-1; clone_size: -; cdr3_aa: CASSLVRNTEAFF; cdr3_nt: TGTGCCAGCAGCTTGGTGAGGAACACTGAAGCTTTCTTT
d_call: -; v_call: TRBV27; j_call: TRBJ2-7; clone_size: -; cdr3_aa: CASSPERGRYEQYF; cdr3_nt: TGTGCCAGCAGCCCAGAAAGGGGTCGGTACGAGCAGTACTTC
d_call: TRBD1; v_call: TRBV28; j_call: TRBJ1-2; clone_size: -; cdr3_aa: CASSPLTGNVYGYTF; cdr3_nt: TGTGCCAGCAGTCCGTTGACAGGGAACGTCTATGGCTACACCTTC
d_call: -; v_call: TRBV21-1; j_call: TRBJ1-2; clone_size: once; cdr3_aa: CASSQGGYTF; cdr3_nt: TGTGCCAGCAGTCAGGGGGGCTACACCTTC
d_call: -; v_call: TRBV4-1; j_call: TRBJ2-4; clone_size: -; cdr3_aa: CASSQAGVLRNIQYF; cdr3_nt: TGCGCCAGCAGCCAAGCCGGGGTTCTACGAAACATTCAGTACTTC
d_call: TRBD1; v_call: TRBV9; j_call: TRBJ1-5; clone_size: -; cdr3_aa: CASAEGTGGNQPQHF; cdr3_nt: TGTGCCAGCGCAGAAGGGACAGGGGGGAATCAGCCCCAGCATTTT
d_call: TRBD1; v_call: TRBV30; j_call: TRBJ1-5; clone_size: -; cdr3_aa: CAWSLGDRVTQPQHF; cdr3_nt: TGTGCCTGGAGTCTAGGGGACAGGGTCACTCAGCCCCAGCATTTT
d_call: -; v_call: TRBV19; j_call: TRBJ2-7; clone_size: -; cdr3_aa: CASSLDGLPYEQYF; cdr3_nt: TGTGCCAGTAGCCTGGACGGACTACCCTACGAGCAGTACTTC
d_call: TRBD2; v_call: TRBV5-1; j_call: TRBJ2-1; clone_size: -; cdr3_aa: CASSTRLAGDLNEQFF; cdr3_nt: TGCGCCAGCAGCACTAGACTAGCGGGGGATCTAAATGAGCAGTTCTTC
d_call: -; v_call: TRBV14; j_call: TRBJ1-2; clone_size: -; cdr3_aa: CASSHSRNRALTSYGYTF; cdr3_nt: TGTGCCAGCAGCCATTCCAGGAACAGGGCCCTTACTTCGTATGGCTACACCTTC
d_call: TRBD1; v_call: TRBV29-1; j_call: TRBJ1-2; clone_size: -; cdr3_aa: CSTDMGQNYGYTF; cdr3_nt: TGCAGCACTGACATGGGACAGAACTATGGCTACACCTTC
d_call: -; v_call: TRBV5-1; j_call: TRBJ1-5; clone_size: -; cdr3_aa: CASSYRVGQPQHF; cdr3_nt: TGCGCCAGCAGCTACAGGGTCGGTCAGCCCCAGCATTTT
d_call: -; v_call: TRBV10-3; j_call: TRBJ2-5; clone_size: -; cdr3_aa: CAISEERQTQYF; cdr3_nt: TGTGCCATCAGTGAGGAGAGGCAGACCCAGTACTTC
d_call: TRBD1; v_call: TRBV14; j_call: TRBJ1-1; clone_size: -; cdr3_aa: CASSPRQGTVTEAFF; cdr3_nt: TGTGCCAGCAGCCCACGACAGGGGACAGTTACTGAAGCTTTCTTT
d_call: -; v_call: TRBV28; j_call: TRBJ2-7; clone_size: -; cdr3_aa: CASSTGAGFYEQYF; cdr3_nt: TGTGCCAGCAGCACGGGCGCGGGATTCTACGAGCAGTACTTC
d_call: -; v_call: TRBV27; j_call: TRBJ1-6; clone_size: -; cdr3_aa: CASSLFTGGGSPLHF; cdr3_nt: TGTGCCAGCAGTTTATTCACGGGCGGAGGTTCACCCCTCCACTTT
d_call: TRBD2; v_call: TRBV3-1/TRBV3-2; j_call: TRBJ2-3; clone_size: -; cdr3_aa: CASSQGLAGDTDTQYF; cdr3_nt: TGTGCCAGCAGCCAAGGGCTAGCGGGAGACACAGATACGCAGTATTTT
d_call: TRBD1; v_call: TRBV19; j_call: TRBJ1-1; clone_size: -; cdr3_aa: CASSHTGDPEAFF; cdr3_nt: TGTGCCAGTAGCCATACAGGGGACCCTGAAGCTTTCTTT
d_call: TRBD1; v_call: TRBV10-2; j_call: TRBJ1-5; clone_size: -; cdr3_aa: CASSVGTGRSNQPQHF; cdr3_nt: TGCGCCAGCAGTGTTGGGACAGGGCGTAGCAATCAGCCCCAGCATTTT
d_call: TRBD2; v_call: TRBV28; j_call: TRBJ2-4; clone_size: once; cdr3_aa: CASSLYPASGRAKNIQYF; cdr3_nt: TGTGCCAGCAGTTTATACCCTGCTAGCGGGAGAGCCAAAAACATTCAGTACTTC
d_call: -; v_call: TRBV7-9; j_call: TRBJ1-2; clone_size: -; cdr3_aa: CASTDVGGNYGYTF; cdr3_nt: TGTGCCAGCACTGACGTGGGGGGTAACTATGGCTACACCTTC
d_call: TRBD1; v_call: TRBV19; j_call: TRBJ2-7; clone_size: -; cdr3_aa: CASSITGGRSYEQYF; cdr3_nt: TGTGCCAGTAGTATAACAGGGGGCCGCTCCTACGAGCAGTACTTC
d_call: -; v_call: TRBV7-2; j_call: TRBJ2-7; clone_size: once; cdr3_aa: CASSLVGQSVSYEQYF; cdr3_nt: TGTGCCAGCAGCTTAGTGGGCCAGAGTGTCTCCTACGAGCAGTACTTC
d_call: TRBD2; v_call: TRBV7-9; j_call: TRBJ2-3; clone_size: -; cdr3_aa: CASSALAGGTDTQYF; cdr3_nt: TGTGCCAGCAGCGCCCTAGCGGGGGGCACAGATACGCAGTATTTT
d_call: TRBD1; v_call: TRBV24-1; j_call: TRBJ2-7; clone_size: -; cdr3_aa: CATSDSRTGGHEQYF; cdr3_nt: TGTGCCACCAGTGATTCCAGGACAGGGGGCCACGAGCAGTACTTC
d_call: -; v_call: TRBV14; j_call: TRBJ2-1; clone_size: once; cdr3_aa: CASGGSGVYNEQFF; cdr3_nt: TGTGCCAGCGGGGGTAGCGGAGTTTACAATGAGCAGTTCTTC
d_call: TRBD1; v_call: TRBV19; j_call: TRBJ2-3; clone_size: -; cdr3_aa: CASSIAGGTGDLADTQYF; cdr3_nt: TGTGCCAGTAGTATAGCGGGGGGGACAGGGGATCTCGCAGATACGCAGTATTTT
d_call: TRBD1; v_call: TRBV20-1; j_call: TRBJ2-7; clone_size: -; cdr3_aa: CSASAGTGAYEQYF; cdr3_nt: TGCAGTGCTAGTGCCGGGACAGGGGCCTACGAGCAGTACTTC
d_call: -; v_call: TRBV3-1/TRBV3-2; j_call: TRBJ1-5; clone_size: -; cdr3_aa: CASSQGQSYSNQPQHF; cdr3_nt: TGTGCCAGCAGCCAAGGACAGAGCTATAGCAATCAGCCCCAGCATTTT
d_call: -; v_call: TRBV29-1; j_call: TRBJ2-3; clone_size: -; cdr3_aa: CSVVLYTDTQYF; cdr3_nt: TGCAGCGTTGTGTTGTACACAGATACGCAGTATTTT
d_call: -; v_call: TRBV27; j_call: TRBJ2-3; clone_size: -; cdr3_aa: CASSLPSGDTQYF; cdr3_nt: TGTGCCAGCAGTCTACCGTCAGGGGATACGCAGTATTTT
d_call: TRBD1; v_call: TRBV7-2; j_call: TRBJ1-2; clone_size: few; cdr3_aa: CASSKGQTKYGYTF; cdr3_nt: TGTGCCAGCAGCAAGGGACAGACTAAGTATGGCTACACCTTC
d_call: TRBD1; v_call: TRBV2; j_call: TRBJ1-1; clone_size: -; cdr3_aa: CASTIQGGNTEAFF; cdr3_nt: TGTGCCAGCACAATTCAGGGGGGGAACACTGAAGCTTTCTTT